This T cell receptor (beta chain) was captured in a study of blood T cell repertoires in COVID-19. For the study at large: PBMCs, B-cell-depleted T cells, or T cells provided the cDNA or gDNA that made up the material.

Per the authors' pipeline: By means of reference gene primer amplification, nucleated cell counts were estimated. Measured with immunoSEQ multiplex PCR; TCRdb has only the in-frame clones, and not every one. V, J and clone size were drawn from that table, and D and trimming were deduced from the DNA. The repertoire consists of fewer than 110,000 clones, with roughly nine tenths occurring once and the leading ten covering about 4%. The ends lost 4 bases at V and 2 bases at J; junction bases unmatched: 10. CDR3 length: 16 residues. Germline V gene data show CDR1 as SGHRS and CDR2 as YFSETQ. The sequence derives from a woman aged 55-75 years with acute or convalescent COVID-19. Sequencing used peripheral blood. The chain has TRBV5-1 and TRBJ2-3; TRBD2 matches at 7 bases. CDR3 amino acids: CASSLLNSGSTDTQYF. In DNA, the CDR3 is TGCGCCAGCAGCCTCCTTAATAGCGGGTCCACAGATACGCAGTATTTT.